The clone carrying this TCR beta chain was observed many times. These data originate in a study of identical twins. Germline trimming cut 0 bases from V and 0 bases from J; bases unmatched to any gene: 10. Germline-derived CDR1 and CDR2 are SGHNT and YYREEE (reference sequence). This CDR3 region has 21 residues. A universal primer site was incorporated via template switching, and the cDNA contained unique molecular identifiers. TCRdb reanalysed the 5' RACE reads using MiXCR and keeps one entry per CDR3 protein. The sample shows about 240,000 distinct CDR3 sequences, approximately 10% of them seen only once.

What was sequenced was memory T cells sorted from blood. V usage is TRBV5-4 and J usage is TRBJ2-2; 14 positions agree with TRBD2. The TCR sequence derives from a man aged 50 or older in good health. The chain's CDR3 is CASSLASWGLAGVTNTGELFF. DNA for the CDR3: TGTGCCAGCAGCTTGGCCTCGTGGGGACTAGCGGGAGTGACGAACACCGGGGAGCTGTTTTTT.